Presented here are 5 T cell receptor beta chains from one specimen sequenced in a study of T-cell reconstitution after alpha-beta-depleted transplantation in children. Unique molecular identifiers were built into the TCRbeta library. TCRdb re-called the PCR reads with MiXCR, one entry per CDR3 protein. The sample yields under 250,000 distinct CDR3 sequences, more than 20% seen once. The sequencing here drew on PBMCs, mostly from graft donor cells, taken 360 days after TCRalphabeta/CD19-depleted stem cell transplant. These receptors came from a female patient aged 2-9 years who had a stem cell transplant for congenital amegakaryocytic thrombocytopenia, so the T cells may come from the graft donor.

A few counts support this clonotype. This chain joins TRBV5-1 and TRBJ2-7; D is undetermined. Germline assignment: CDR1 SGHRS and CDR2 YFSETQ. Trimming removed 1 base from V and 2 bases from J, with 10 bases in between. The length of the CDR3 is 14 residues. The CDR3 nucleotides are TGCGCCAGCAGCTTGAACGGTTGGCCCTACGAGCAGTACTTC. It specifies CASSLNGWPYEQYF.

V gene TRBV20-1 combines with J gene TRBJ1-5; 11 nucleotides line up with TRBD1. The CDR3 is 17 amino acids. Per the germline V gene, CDR1 is DFQATT and CDR2 is SNEGSKA (reference sequence). J was trimmed by 0 bases and V by 6 bases; bases with no gene match: 10. The CDR3 region has the DNA TGCAGTGCCGACCGGGACAGGGGGTTTCGTAGCAATCAGCCCCAGCATTTT. It yields the protein CSADRDRGFRSNQPQHF.

This clonotype was detected only a few times. The junction does not match germline at one end; this may be a read error. The chain carries TRBV12-3 or TRBV12-4 and TRBJ2-3, with TRBD2 matching over 9 bases. The CDR3 runs to 14 residues. For the CDR3, the DNA is TGTGCCAGCAGGTTAGCGGGAGACCCAGATACGCAGTATTTT. Translated, it gives CASRLAGDPDTQYF.

This clonotype was counted only a few times. V is TRBV7-9 and J is TRBJ2-5, with D perhaps matching TRBD2 (5 bases). Germline values: CDR1 SEHNR, CDR2 FQNEAQ (reference sequence). CDR3 length equals 14 residues. V dropped 5 bases and J dropped 7 bases, with 17 bases sitting between them. CDR3 amino acids: CASSPREKAVTQYF. For the CDR3, the DNA is TGTGCCAGCAGCCCAAGGGAGAAAGCAGTGACCCAGTACTTC.

A note on this clonotype: A much larger clone is a single base away; this may be a read error. The gene calls are TRBV20-1 and TRBJ1-5; tentatively, D is TRBD1 (5 bases). The V end was cut by 3 bases, the J end by 2 bases, with 5 bases between. The CDR3 is made up of 12 amino acids. Looked up from germline, CDR1 is DFQATT and CDR2 is SNEGSKA (reference sequence). The CDR3: CSARGGNQPQHF. In nucleotides, the CDR3 is TGCAGTGCTAGGGGGGGCAATCAGCCCCAGCATTTT.